The clone carrying this T cell receptor (beta chain) was counted at least ten times. The source material, RNA transcripts, was used to amplify TCR beta CDR3 regions. With the HTBI primer set, the TCR CDR3 went through a first round of RT-PCR. TCRdb reprocessed the multiplex PCR reads via MiXCR and lists one record per CDR3 protein. This table has 660,000 or so distinct CDR3 sequences, roughly 46% appearing once. The record originates from a study of T cells in Graves' hyperthyroidism and ophthalmopathy. The CDR3 extends over 12 amino acids. V shed 3 bases and J shed 6 bases, with 12 bases lying between them. Germline V lookup: CDR1 SQVTM, CDR2 ANQGSEA.

The V and J genes are TRBV29-1 and TRBJ2-7; D is possibly TRBD2 (6 bases). Sequenced material: peripheral blood or thyroid tissue (not recorded which). This receptor was identified in an adult man with Graves' disease, either hyperthyroidism or ophthalmopathy (not recorded which). CDR3 region: CSVEGRGFEQYF. The DNA for the CDR3 is TGCAGCGTTGAGGGACGGGGGTTCGAGCAGTACTTC.